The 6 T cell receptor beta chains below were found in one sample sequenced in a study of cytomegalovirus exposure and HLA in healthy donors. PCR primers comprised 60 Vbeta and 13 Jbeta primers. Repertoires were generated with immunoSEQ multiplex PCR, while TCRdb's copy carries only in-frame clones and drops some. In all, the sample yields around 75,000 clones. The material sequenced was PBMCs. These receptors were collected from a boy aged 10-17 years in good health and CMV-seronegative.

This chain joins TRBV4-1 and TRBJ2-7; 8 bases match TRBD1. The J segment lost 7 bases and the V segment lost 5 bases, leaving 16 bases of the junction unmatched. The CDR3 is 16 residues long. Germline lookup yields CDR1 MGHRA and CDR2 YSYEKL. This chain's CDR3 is CASSFIFRGRGQEQYF. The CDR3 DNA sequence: TGCGCCAGCAGCTTTATTTTCCGGGGCAGGGGGCAAGAGCAGTACTTC.

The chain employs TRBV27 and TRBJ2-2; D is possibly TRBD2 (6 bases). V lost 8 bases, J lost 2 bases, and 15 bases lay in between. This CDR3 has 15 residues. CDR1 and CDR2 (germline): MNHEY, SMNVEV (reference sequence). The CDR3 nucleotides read TGTGCCAGCCTTCCGCTAGCGCCAAACACCGGGGAGCTGTTTTTT. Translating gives CASLPLAPNTGELFF.

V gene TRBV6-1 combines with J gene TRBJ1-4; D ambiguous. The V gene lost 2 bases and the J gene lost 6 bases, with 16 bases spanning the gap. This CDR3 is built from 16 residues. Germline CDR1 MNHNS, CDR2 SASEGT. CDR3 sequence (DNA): TGTGCCAGCAGTGAAAATACGGGTAGTCCCTATGAAAAACTGTTTTTT. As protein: CASSENTGSPYEKLFF.

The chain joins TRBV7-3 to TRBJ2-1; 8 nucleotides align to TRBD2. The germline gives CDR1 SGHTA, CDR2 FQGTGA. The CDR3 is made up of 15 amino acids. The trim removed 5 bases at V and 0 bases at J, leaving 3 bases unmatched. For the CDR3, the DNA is TGTGCCAGCAGCGCGACTAGCGTCTCCTACAATGAGCAGTTCTTC. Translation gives CASSATSVSYNEQFF.

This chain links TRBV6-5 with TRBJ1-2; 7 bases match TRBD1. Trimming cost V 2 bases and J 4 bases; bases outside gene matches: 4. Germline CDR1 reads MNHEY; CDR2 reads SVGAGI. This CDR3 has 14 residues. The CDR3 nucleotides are TGTGCCAGCAGTTACAGGGGGCGCAGCTATGGCTACACCTTC. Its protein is CASSYRGRSYGYTF.

The DNA of the CDR3 is TGTGCAAATAGGCAAGAGAATGAGGGAGGCACTGAAGCTTTCTTT. Protein: CANRQENEGGTEAFF. This sequence joins TRBV2 and TRBJ1-1, with D unresolved. The germline V gene has CDR1 SNHLY and CDR2 FYNNEI. This CDR3 has 15 amino acids.